Following are 31 T cell receptor beta chains from one sample sequenced in a study of cytomegalovirus exposure and HLA in healthy donors. Primers for the PCR totalled 60 Vbeta and 13 Jbeta. Generated by immunoSEQ multiplex PCR, the TCRdb table keeps only in-frame clones and is missing some. The data contain hundreds of thousands of clones, just over 70% of them singletons. Specimen: PBMCs. The receptors derive from a female donor in good health and CMV-seronegative.

This clone was picked up one time. The V and J genes are TRBV7-2 and TRBJ1-3, with 9 bases lining up with TRBD1. V shed 6 bases, J shed 1 base, and the junction held 10 bases outside the gene matches. CDR1 and CDR2 (germline): SGHTA, FQGNSA. The CDR3 runs 17 residues. The CDR3 DNA reads as TGTGCCAGCAGTCGCACCCGGACAGGGGTTTCTGGAAACACCATATATTTT. It encodes CASSRTRTGVSGNTIYF.

J is TRBJ2-5 and V is TRBV7-8; a weak D match, TRBD2 (5 bases). Trimming took 6 bases from V and 2 from J, leaving 19 bases between them. This CDR3 is 16 amino acids long. The germline gives CDR1 SGHVS, CDR2 FQNEAQ. The CDR3 region is CASSPGGGRNQETQYF. The CDR3 coding sequence is TGTGCCAGCAGTCCCGGTGGCGGGCGAAATCAAGAGACCCAGTACTTC.

This clone was observed a handful of times. Sequence at one end of the junction differs from germline and may be a read error. The genes are TRBV7-7 and TRBJ1-4; D not certain. Per germline, CDR1 SSHAT and CDR2 FNYEAQ (reference sequence). This CDR3 is 13 amino acids long. CDR3 DNA sequence: TGTGCTAGCAGCTTAGGGCCGAATGAAAAACTGTTTTTT. Amino acid sequence: CASSLGPNEKLFF.

V usage is TRBV29-1 and J usage is TRBJ2-5; tentative D call: TRBD1 (6 bases). The V gene's germline CDR1 is SQVTM and CDR2 ANQGSEA. This CDR3 spans 12 amino acids. Between the trimmed V and J ends, which lost 6 bases and 2 bases, there was a span of 10 bases. The DNA of the CDR3 is TGCAGCGTCTTGGGACAACAAGAGACCCAGTACTTC. It encodes CSVLGQQETQYF.

The rearrangement uses TRBV7-9 and TRBJ1-2; possibly TRBD1 for D (5 bases). CDR1 and CDR2 (germline): SEHNR, FQNEAQ (reference sequence). V was shortened by 1 base and J by 4 bases, with 13 bases between the two germline ends. This CDR3 has 15 residues. CDR3 sequence: CASSLVLGPAYGYTF. The CDR3 bases are TGTGCCAGCAGCTTAGTGCTGGGGCCGGCCTATGGCTACACCTTC.

This clone was picked up a small number of times. V usage is TRBV28 and J usage is TRBJ1-5; maybe TRBD1 (6 bases). This CDR3 comprises 17 residues. Germline CDR1 and CDR2: MDHEN and SYDVKM. V gave up 3 bases and J gave up 5 bases, with 20 bases separating them. In DNA form, the CDR3 reads TGTGCCAGCAGTTTCGTCGGGCGGGGGGGCTCGGATCAGCCCCAGCATTTT. Residues: CASSFVGRGGSDQPQHF.

V usage is TRBV5-1 and J usage is TRBJ2-3; 7 positions agree with TRBD1. The germline V gene has CDR1 SGHRS and CDR2 YFSETQ. The CDR3 sequence is 17 residues long. V trimming: 3 bases; J trimming: 4 bases; junction bases outside the gene matches: 14. The CDR3 spells CASSSYYSGGASDTQYF. The CDR3 nucleotides are TGCGCCAGCAGCTCCTATTATTCAGGGGGTGCGTCAGATACGCAGTATTTT.

This chain uses TRBV7-2 with TRBJ2-7; 8 positions agree with TRBD2. This CDR3 is built from 16 residues. The ends lost 3 bases at V and 4 bases at J; junction bases unmatched: 11. Germline-derived CDR1 and CDR2 are SGHTA and FQGNSA. In nucleotides, the CDR3 is TGTGCCAGCAGCTTTTGGCCCGGGAGGGGCGGGTACGAGCAGTACTTC. It is translated as CASSFWPGRGGYEQYF.

The CDR3 here is CATARDISRPQHF. CDR3 coding DNA: TGTGCCACAGCACGGGACATATCACGGCCCCAGCATTTT. The rearrangement uses TRBV27 and TRBJ1-5, with D possibly being TRBD1 (6 bases). The CDR3 runs 13 residues. V shed 10 bases and J shed 9 bases, with 19 bases lying between them. Germline lookup yields CDR1 MNHEY and CDR2 SMNVEV (reference sequence).

This chain uses TRBV6-1 with TRBJ1-1, with 9 bases identical to TRBD1. This CDR3 has 14 amino acids. The junction had 7 bases not matched to a gene; V was cut back by 6 bases and J by 5 bases. Germline CDR1 MNHNS, CDR2 SASEGT. The CDR3 is CASRTGGRGTEAFF. CDR3 DNA sequence: TGTGCCAGCAGAACAGGGGGCCGAGGGACTGAAGCTTTCTTT.

The J gene is TRBJ1-1, the V gene TRBV29-1; possible D gene TRBD1, 6 bases. CDR3 length equals 12 residues. V lost 7 bases and J 6 bases, leaving 15 bases between the germline ends. CDR1 is SQVTM and CDR2 is ANQGSEA in the germline V gene. CDR3 protein: CSGNRVQAEAFF. The CDR3 DNA reads as TGCAGCGGGAACAGGGTCCAAGCTGAAGCTTTCTTT.

About this clone: At one end the junction does not follow the germline gene, possibly because of a read error. J is TRBJ1-1 and V is TRBV7-9, with 8 bases fitting TRBD1. This CDR3 has 12 residues. The germline V gene has CDR1 SEHNR and CDR2 FQNEAQ (reference sequence). CDR3 amino acids: CSSRGQGGEAFF. The CDR3 DNA sequence: TGTTCCAGCAGAGGACAGGGAGGGGAGGCTTTCTTT.

The chain combines TRBV2 with TRBJ1-2; unclear D gene. Germline CDR1 and CDR2: SNHLY and FYNNEI. This CDR3 is built from 12 residues. Trimming removed 6 bases at V and 5 bases at J, with 10 bases between. This CDR3 reads CASRRGGYGYTF. DNA of the CDR3: TGTGCCAGCAGACGGGGAGGTTATGGCTACACCTTC.

In its sample, this clone was seen a few times. The chain has TRBV5-6 and TRBJ1-2; D remains ambiguous. V shed 4 bases and J shed 4 bases, with 11 bases lying between them. The CDR3 is 13 residues long. CDR1 and CDR2 from the germline V gene are SGHDT and YYEEEE. Written as DNA, the CDR3 is TGTGCCAGCAGCCCCGGGTTTAGCTATGGCTACACCTTC. This codes for CASSPGFSYGYTF.

This chain uses TRBV19 with TRBJ1-5; a weak D match, TRBD1 (6 bases). The CDR3 has 21 amino acids. Deletions cut 3 bases from V and 1 base from J, with 28 bases between. Germline assignment: CDR1 LNHDA and CDR2 SQIVND (reference sequence). The CDR3 loop reads CASSIIGTGRGLSISNQPQHF. CDR3 coding DNA: TGTGCCAGTAGTATTATCGGTACGGGCAGGGGTTTGTCGATAAGCAATCAGCCCCAGCATTTT.

V gene TRBV2 combines with J gene TRBJ2-7; the match to TRBD1 covers 7 bases. J was trimmed by 3 bases and V by 5 bases; bases with no gene match: 4. The CDR3 covers 13 residues. Per germline, CDR1 SNHLY and CDR2 FYNNEI. For the CDR3, the DNA is TGTGCCAGCAGTCTAGGACAGGACTACGAGCAGTACTTC. As protein: CASSLGQDYEQYF.

The chain uses TRBV28 and TRBJ2-3; 9 bases are a match to TRBD2. CDR1 is MDHEN and CDR2 is SYDVKM in the germline V gene. The CDR3 is 15 amino acids. J was trimmed by 3 bases and V by 6 bases; bases with no gene match: 7. CDR3 sequence: CASSRPSGITDTQYF. Here the CDR3 DNA reads TGTGCCAGCAGCCGTCCTAGCGGGATTACAGATACGCAGTATTTT.

The chain links TRBV5-1 to TRBJ2-1, with 9 bases matching TRBD2. The CDR3 totals 16 residues. With 4 bases clipped from V and 5 bases from J, the junction kept 10 bases outside the gene matches. Germline CDR1 SGHRS, CDR2 YFSETQ. CDR3 residues: CASSRSTLAGNNEQFF. The DNA of the CDR3 is TGCGCCAGCAGCCGAAGTACTCTAGCGGGGAACAATGAGCAGTTCTTC.

The V gene is TRBV2, the J gene TRBJ1-4; 8 nucleotides agree with TRBD1. Trimming removed 1 base from V and 8 bases from J; junction bases left unmatched: 6. This CDR3 region has 15 residues. In germline, CDR1 is SNHLY, CDR2 FYNNEI. CDR3 region: CASSEEGQVTEKLFF. The CDR3 DNA follows: TGTGCCAGCAGTGAAGAGGGACAGGTTACCGAAAAACTGTTTTTT.

This clone was counted a few times. The missing conserved phenylalanine or tryptophan at the end of this CDR3 makes a read error likely. The limits of the CDR3 on the DNA are not certain, so only TCRdb's listed CDR3 is given. The chain couples TRBV20-1 to TRBJ2-6; the DNA was not used to check the table's D call, TRBD1. The CDR3 sequence runs 8 residues, both termini included. CDR1 DFQATT and CDR2 SNEGSKA come from the germline V gene (reference sequence). CDR3 in amino acids: CSARVLQT.

The chain uses TRBV7-9 and TRBJ1-6, with D perhaps matching TRBD1 (5 bases). Germline CDR1 and CDR2: SEHNR and FQNEAQ (reference sequence). Trimming removed 5 bases from V and 6 bases from J, with 17 bases in between. The length of the CDR3 is 16 residues. CDR3 sequence: CASSVYRPQTNSPLHF. The CDR3 region has the DNA TGTGCCAGCAGCGTATACAGGCCACAGACTAATTCACCCCTCCACTTT.

CDR3 nucleotides: TGTGCCAGCAGTTTTTCCGGACGGGGAACTGAAGCTTTCTTT. Protein sequence: CASSFSGRGTEAFF. The V and J genes are TRBV7-2 and TRBJ1-1; D unclear. This CDR3 has 14 amino acids. The V end was cut by 6 bases, the J end by 5 bases, with 16 bases between. Germline loops: CDR1 SGHTA, CDR2 FQGNSA.

The CDR3 region has the DNA TGTGCCAGCAGCCGATCTGTCAAACTAGCGGGGGTCAACAATGAGCAGTTCTTC. This encodes CASSRSVKLAGVNNEQFF. This rearrangement joins TRBV5-4 to TRBJ2-1; 11 nucleotides align to TRBD2. Looked up from germline, CDR1 is SGHNT and CDR2 is YYREEE (reference sequence). V dropped 4 bases and J dropped 5; count of bases not matched to a gene: 14. The length of the CDR3 is 18 residues.

This clone is a singleton in its sample. The CDR3 DNA follows: TGTGCCAGCAGCACAAGCGGTAGCACAGATACGCAGTATTTT. Amino acids: CASSTSGSTDTQYF. The V gene is TRBV7-8, the J gene TRBJ2-3; D might be TRBD2 (5 bases). CDR1 and CDR2 from the germline V gene are SGHVS and FQNEAQ. V was cut by 5 bases and J by 0 bases, with 9 bases left in between. The CDR3 is 14 residues long.

The chain links TRBV7-2 to TRBJ2-7, with 7 bases fitting TRBD2. Germline CDR1 SGHTA, CDR2 FQGNSA. Unmatched junction bases numbered 4, after V lost 1 base and J lost 1 base. This CDR3 has 15 amino acids. The CDR3 coding sequence is TGTGCCAGCAGCTTAGTCGCTAGCGGTTCCTACGAGCAGTACTTC. Residues: CASSLVASGSYEQYF.

The chain employs TRBV7-3 and TRBJ2-7, with D unresolved. V was trimmed by 3 bases and J by 0 bases, leaving 9 bases between them. CDR1 SGHTA and CDR2 FQGTGA come from the germline V gene. This CDR3 has 14 amino acids. CDR3 amino acids: CASSLGKSSYEQYF. The CDR3 bases are TGTGCCAGCAGCTTGGGCAAAAGCTCCTACGAGCAGTACTTC.

This chain connects TRBV7-9 to TRBJ2-1, with 7 bases that match TRBD2. Per germline, CDR1 SEHNR and CDR2 FQNEAQ (reference sequence). CDR3 length equals 14 residues. V dropped 10 bases and J dropped 4; count of bases not matched to a gene: 10. The chain's CDR3 is CAISTGGKYNEQFF. In DNA form, the CDR3 reads TGTGCCATCTCCACGGGGGGTAAATACAATGAGCAGTTCTTC.

Only one count was recorded for this clone. The rearrangement uses TRBV4-2 and TRBJ2-1; D not certain. CDR3 length: 13 residues. The ends were cut back, 2 bases at V and 4 bases at J, with 6 bases in the middle. Germline V gene lookup returns CDR1 LGHNA and CDR2 YNFKEQ. In nucleotides, the CDR3 is TGTGCCAGCAGCCAAAACGAGTACAATGAGCAGTTCTTC. It is translated as CASSQNEYNEQFF.

The chain has TRBV28 and TRBJ1-2; TRBD1 matches at 12 bases. Germline V gene lookup returns CDR1 MDHEN and CDR2 SYDVKM. The CDR3 runs 18 residues. J was trimmed by 8 bases and V by 6 bases; bases with no gene match: 19. The CDR3, as DNA: TGTGCCAGCAGACAAACCCCCGGGACAGGGGGCAGTTTAGGGGGCTACACCTTC. Residues: CASRQTPGTGGSLGGYTF.

The chain links TRBV14 to TRBJ2-5; perhaps TRBD2 as D (5 bases). V lost 0 bases, J lost 3 bases, and 17 bases lay in between. In germline, CDR1 is SGHDN, CDR2 FVKESK. The CDR3 runs to 17 residues. CDR3 sequence reads: CASSQDPSGSLEETQYF. CDR3 nucleotides: TGTGCCAGCAGCCAAGATCCCTCGGGATCACTGGAAGAGACCCAGTACTTC.

This clone was observed a single time. The rearrangement uses TRBV4-2 and TRBJ2-3, with 11 nucleotides matching TRBD2. Germline V lookup: CDR1 LGHNA, CDR2 YNFKEQ. This CDR3 is 16 amino acids long. The V and J ends lost 0 bases and 6 bases, in that order; junction bases with no gene match: 5. The CDR3 DNA is TGTGCCAGCAGCCAAGACGTTCCTAGCGGGGGGGATACGCAGTATTTT. Amino acid sequence: CASSQDVPSGGDTQYF.